These T cell receptor beta chains were read from a single sample in a study of T cells expressing NK-cell markers. TCRdb re-called the 5' RACE reads and catalogs CDR3 proteins one per entry, DNA excluded. The table lists 300,000 to 450,000 distinct CDR3 sequences, with 5% to 5.5% in the top ten. The specimen sequenced was blood T cells: a sorted CD56 or NKG2C T cell subset, CD4+ or CD8+ T cells, or bulk PBMC T cells (not recorded which). The receptors here all came from a man between 18 and 69 years old in good health. CDR3s include the opening cysteine and the closing phenylalanine or tryptophan.

length	J	V	CDR3
15	TRBJ2-1	TRBV2	CASRVTSGGRGEQFF
16	TRBJ2-2	TRBV7-2	CASTRAAETNTGELFF
16	TRBJ2-4	TRBV6-5	CASSYSGGDAKNIQYF
14	TRBJ1-1	TRBV7-8	CASSAITGGTEAFF
13	TRBJ1-2	TRBV5-1	CASSPGGSYGYTF
16	TRBJ2-5	TRBV9	CASTVGGGSAMETQYF
16	TRBJ2-1	TRBV14	CASSRGAAPKRNEQFF
13	TRBJ1-4	TRBV20-1	CSARYRDTEKLFF
13	TRBJ2-1	TRBV13	CASSLGRDLEQFF
17	TRBJ2-3	TRBV29-1	CSVSGLAGGPTLDTQYF
14	TRBJ2-2	TRBV20-1	CSASGTGFPGELFF
15	TRBJ2-7	TRBV5-5	CASSLSSAGANEQYF
15	TRBJ1-1	TRBV6-1	CASSLGTLLNTEAFF
16	TRBJ2-3	TRBV6-1	CASTTGTGSSTDTQYF
13	TRBJ2-1	TRBV5-6	CASSRNLWGEQFF
16	TRBJ2-3	TRBV6-2/TRBV6-3	CASSYLPSLPTDTQYF
16	TRBJ1-4	TRBV5-8	CASGHRTAATNEKLFF
16	TRBJ1-1	TRBV5-1	CASSPGWQGVNTEAFF
15	TRBJ2-7	TRBV7-8	CASSLALGANYEQYF
18	TRBJ1-4	TRBV14	CASSPRSWDRGINEKLFF